This entry is about one TCR beta chain. This specimen comes from a study of shared clonotypes between healthy human individuals. An approximately 200 ng quantity of DNA, 30,000 to 35,000 T cell genomes, went into the sorted-subset replicate PCRs. Only in-frame clones appear in the TCRdb table, and some are missing; sequencing was by immunoSEQ multiplex PCR. The repertoire holds approximately 2,000,000 clones, approximately 92% seen once, with around 1.8% in the top ten. Germline V gene sequence: CDR1 MDHEN, CDR2 SYDVKM. The V gene end was trimmed by 3 bases and the J gene end by 3 bases; junction bases not matched to a gene: 6. The CDR3 loop spans 16 amino acids. Naive CD8 cells lacked CD45RO and underwent positive selection for CCR7, leaving out terminally differentiated effector memory CD45RA+ cells.

Sequences were obtained from naive CD8+ T cells from PBMCs. The sequence derives from a man aged 18 to 29 in good health. Some clones in this sample may be carry-over from other donors' samples. This chain joins TRBV28 and TRBJ2-1; 9 bases are a match to TRBD2. The CDR3 region is CASSFGLAGYYNEQFF. In DNA form, the CDR3 reads TGTGCCAGCAGTTTTGGGCTAGCGGGGTACTACAATGAGCAGTTCTTC.